This T cell receptor (beta chain) derives from a study of vaccination and CD4 T cells after COVID-19. V trimming: 6 bases; J trimming: 6 bases; junction bases outside the gene matches: 5. Germline V gene sequence: CDR1 MNHNS, CDR2 SASEGT. The CDR3 sequence is 13 residues long. Treatment defined: roughly 10-day PBMC culture with coronavirus spike peptide pools or control peptides (ViraFEST assay). Cultures of PBMCs, over 1.5 million per well, were set up with approximately 10 IU/ml IL-2 and around 9.8 ug/ml peptide pools. Cultured CD4+ T-cell DNA underwent Oncomine TCR Beta short-read sequencing. The template was genomic DNA from cultured CD4+ T cells. TCRdb re-analysed the PCR reads in MiXCR, keeping a single row per CDR3 protein. The sample lists approximately 15,000 distinct CDR3 sequences, about 46% occurring once. This clonotype has just a few counts. The antigen remains undetermined.

V usage is TRBV6-1 and J usage is TRBJ1-2; 9 bases line up with TRBD1. The clonotype comes from a human donor who had recovered from COVID-19. The source was CD4+ T cells from blood, cultured in vitro, collected after SARS-CoV-2 vaccination. DNA for the CDR3: TGTGCCAGCAGACGGACAGGGGACGATGGCTACACCTTC. Encoded protein: CASRRTGDDGYTF.